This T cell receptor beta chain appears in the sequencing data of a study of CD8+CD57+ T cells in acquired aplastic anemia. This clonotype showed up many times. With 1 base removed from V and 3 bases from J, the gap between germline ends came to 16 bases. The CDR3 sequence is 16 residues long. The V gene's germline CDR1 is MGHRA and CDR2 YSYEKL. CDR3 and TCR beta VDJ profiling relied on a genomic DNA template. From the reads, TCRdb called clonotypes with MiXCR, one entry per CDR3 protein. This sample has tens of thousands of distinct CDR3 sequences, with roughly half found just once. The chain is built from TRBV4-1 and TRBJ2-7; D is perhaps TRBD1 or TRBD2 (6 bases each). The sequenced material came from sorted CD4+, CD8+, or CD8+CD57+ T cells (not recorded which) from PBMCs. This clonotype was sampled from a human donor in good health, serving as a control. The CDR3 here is CASSQVVGGLGYEQYF. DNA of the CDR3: TGCGCCAGCAGCCAAGTCGTCGGGGGCCTAGGCTACGAGCAGTACTTC.